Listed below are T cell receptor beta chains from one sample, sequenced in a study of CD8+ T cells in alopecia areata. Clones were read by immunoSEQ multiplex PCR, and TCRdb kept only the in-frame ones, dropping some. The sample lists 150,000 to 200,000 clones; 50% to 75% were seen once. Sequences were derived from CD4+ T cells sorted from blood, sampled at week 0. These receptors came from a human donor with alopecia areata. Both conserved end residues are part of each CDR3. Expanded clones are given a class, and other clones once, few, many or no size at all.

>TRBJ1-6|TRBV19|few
CASSISQGARSPLHF
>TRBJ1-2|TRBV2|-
CASSEVSVNYGYTF
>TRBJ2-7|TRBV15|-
CATSREGRQGGEQYF
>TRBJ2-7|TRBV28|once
CASSLQGPYEQYF
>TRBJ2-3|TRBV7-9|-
CASSRVVGGTDTQYF
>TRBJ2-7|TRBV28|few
CASSSGPPTTYEQYF
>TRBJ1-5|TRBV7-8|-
CASTPEGQGFLNSNQPQHF
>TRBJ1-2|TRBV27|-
CASTPQRGDYGYTF
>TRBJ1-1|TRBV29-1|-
CSVRDDREWTEAFF
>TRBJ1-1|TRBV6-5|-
CASSGWEGDTEAFF
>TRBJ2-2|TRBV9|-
CASSVRVTGELFF
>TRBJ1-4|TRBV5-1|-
CASRGQPNNEKLFF
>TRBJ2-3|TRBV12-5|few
CASGLVRRSTDTQYF
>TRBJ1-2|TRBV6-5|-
CASSYSRRGRNYGYTF
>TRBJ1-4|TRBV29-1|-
CSVEIPTPGQNEKLFF
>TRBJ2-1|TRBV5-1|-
CASSQPRLNSLTAFSYNEQFF
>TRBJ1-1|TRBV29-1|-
CSAPRRKMNTEAFF
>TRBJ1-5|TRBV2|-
CASRRGNQPQHF
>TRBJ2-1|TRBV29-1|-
CSGVGQTHNEQFF
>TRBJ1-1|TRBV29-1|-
CSVNLVLGGIGAFF
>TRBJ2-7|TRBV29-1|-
CSVGGQGSNEQYF
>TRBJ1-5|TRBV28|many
CASSSSETSNQPQHF
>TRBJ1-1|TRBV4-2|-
CASRTAGGNTEAFF
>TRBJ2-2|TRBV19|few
CASTSRTSPGELFF
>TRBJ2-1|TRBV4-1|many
CASSQDRAREQFF
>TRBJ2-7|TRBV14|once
CASSQFGTSGAYEQYF
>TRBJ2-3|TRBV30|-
CATQLLGSTDTQYF
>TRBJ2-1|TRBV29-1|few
CSVGQQKNNEQFF
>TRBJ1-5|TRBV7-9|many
CASSLEVGLIDQPQHF
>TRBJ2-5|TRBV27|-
CARQGNQETQYF
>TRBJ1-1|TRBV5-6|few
CASSLDEGAAFF
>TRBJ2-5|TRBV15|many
CATSRDVETQYF
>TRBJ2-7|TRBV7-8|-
CASSPRSYEQYF
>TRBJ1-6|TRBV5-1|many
CASSLRTGNSPLHF
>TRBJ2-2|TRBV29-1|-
CSAHRGTGELFF
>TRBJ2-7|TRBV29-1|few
CSVVGTYEQYF
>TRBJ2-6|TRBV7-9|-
CTHTDTGGSGANVLTF
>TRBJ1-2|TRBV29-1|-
CSVDESGTGNGYTF
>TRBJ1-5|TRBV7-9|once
CASSKETGTLSNQPQHF
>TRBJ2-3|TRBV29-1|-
CSVRPLLTDTQYF
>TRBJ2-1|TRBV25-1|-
CASSPLNEQFF
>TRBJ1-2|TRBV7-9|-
CASSLGTNYGYTF
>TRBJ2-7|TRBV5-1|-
CASRGPSYEQYF
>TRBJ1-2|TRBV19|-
CASTRGYGYTF
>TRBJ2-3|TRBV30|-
CAWSQALRDTQYF
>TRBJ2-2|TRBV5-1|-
CASSAGNRNTGELFF
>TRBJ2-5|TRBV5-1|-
CASSPGQQETQYF
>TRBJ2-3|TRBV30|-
CAWRPGLAGRTDTQYF
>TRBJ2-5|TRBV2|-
CASSAGLAGYQETQYF
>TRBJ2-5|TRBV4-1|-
CASSQVVPGQGQETQYF
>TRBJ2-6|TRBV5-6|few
CASLGLTGANVLTF
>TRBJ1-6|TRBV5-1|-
CASSLDRGSPLHF
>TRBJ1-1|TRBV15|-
CATSILQNEAEAFF
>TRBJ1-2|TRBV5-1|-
CASRPGFPDGYTF
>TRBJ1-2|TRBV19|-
CASSMTQRNYGYTF
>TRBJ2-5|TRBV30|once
CAWGGRETQYF
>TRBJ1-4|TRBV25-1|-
CASSEPGEKLFF
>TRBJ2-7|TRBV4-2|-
CASSHLMGGSSYEQYF
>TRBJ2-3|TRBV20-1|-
CSARPGDTQYF